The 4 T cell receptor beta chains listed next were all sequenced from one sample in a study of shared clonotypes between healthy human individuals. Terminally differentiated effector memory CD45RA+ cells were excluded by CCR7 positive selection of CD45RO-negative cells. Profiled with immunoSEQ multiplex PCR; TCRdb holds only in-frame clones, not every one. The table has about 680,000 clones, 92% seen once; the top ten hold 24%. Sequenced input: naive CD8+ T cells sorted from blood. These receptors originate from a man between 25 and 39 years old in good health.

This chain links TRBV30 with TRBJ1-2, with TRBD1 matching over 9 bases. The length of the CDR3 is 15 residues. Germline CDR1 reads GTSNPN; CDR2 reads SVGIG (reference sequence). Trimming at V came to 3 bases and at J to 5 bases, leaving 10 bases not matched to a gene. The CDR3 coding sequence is TGTGCCTGGAGCCAATTTACAGGGGGCTCTTATGGCTACACCTTC. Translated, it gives CAWSQFTGGSYGYTF.

CDR3 DNA: TGTGCCAGTACCACTCTCGCAGGGGGTTTGTCTCAACCCCAGCATTTT. Protein sequence: CASTTLAGGLSQPQHF. This chain connects TRBV19 to TRBJ1-5; 7 bases map to TRBD1. J lost 10 bases, V lost 7 bases, and 19 bases had no gene match. The CDR3 covers 16 residues. The germline gives CDR1 LNHDA, CDR2 SQIVND (reference sequence).

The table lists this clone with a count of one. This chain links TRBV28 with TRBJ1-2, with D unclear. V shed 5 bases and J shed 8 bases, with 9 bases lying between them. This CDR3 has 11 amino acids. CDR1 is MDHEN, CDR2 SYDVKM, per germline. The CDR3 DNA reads TGTGCCAGCAGTATCGTCGGAGGCTACACCTTC. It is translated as CASSIVGGYTF.

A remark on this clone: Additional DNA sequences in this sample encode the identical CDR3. The CDR3 reads CASSLGTDTQYF. CDR3 in DNA: TGTGCCAGCAGTTTAGGGACAGATACGCAGTATTTT. The rearrangement joins TRBV27 to TRBJ2-3; D is undetermined. This CDR3 comprises 12 residues. The V and J ends lost 2 bases and 3 bases respectively, with 3 bases between them. Per germline, CDR1 MNHEY and CDR2 SMNVEV (reference sequence).